These 31 T cell receptor beta chains came from one sample sequenced in a study of PD-L1 blockade in urothelial cancer. Sequenced by immunoSEQ multiplex PCR; TCRdb stores in-frame clones only, minus some. The sample holds approximately 91,000 clones, around four fifths seen once. Time point specified: peripheral blood 6 weeks after treatment start. The sample in question was PBMCs, obtained around atezolizumab (anti-PD-L1) treatment. These receptors were obtained from a man between 65 and 85 years old with urothelial cancer.

The chain has TRBV7-2 and TRBJ2-7; D is unclear. Germline CDR1 and CDR2: SGHTA and FQGNSA. The CDR3 loop spans 12 amino acids. V was clipped by 5 bases and J by 3 bases, with 8 bases between them. The CDR3 spells CASSVPGYEQYF. The CDR3, as DNA: TGTGCCAGCAGCGTACCGGGCTACGAGCAGTACTTC.

The V call is TRBV21-1, the J call TRBJ1-1; the D call in the table, TRBD1, was not verified against the DNA. TRBV21-1 is a pseudogene. The CDR3 sequence is 12 residues long. CDR3 nucleotides: TGTGCCAGCCTACAGGGACCCACTGAAGCTTTCTTT. This sequence encodes CASLQGPTEAFF.

The V and J genes are TRBV5-1 and TRBJ2-2, with 11 bases lining up with TRBD2. Germline trimming cut 4 bases from V and 7 bases from J; bases unmatched to any gene: 9. The CDR3 has 16 residues. The germline CDR1 and CDR2 sequences are SGHRS and YFSETQ. Here the CDR3 reads CASSQGLAGRGGELFF. In DNA form, the CDR3 reads TGCGCCAGCAGCCAAGGACTAGCGGGTCGGGGCGGGGAGCTGTTTTTT.

The V and J genes are TRBV7-2 and TRBJ2-2; TRBD2 aligns across 8 bases. This CDR3 is 15 amino acids long. With 1 base clipped from V and 6 bases from J, the junction kept 4 bases outside the gene matches. Germline CDR1 reads SGHTA; CDR2 reads FQGNSA. The DNA for the CDR3 is TGTGCCAGCAGCTTAGAAGCGGGAGTATCCGGGGAGCTGTTTTTT. Residues: CASSLEAGVSGELFF.

The chain employs TRBV6-5 and TRBJ2-3, with 7 bases fitting TRBD2. This CDR3 has 14 residues. Trimming removed 8 bases from V and 5 bases from J; junction bases left unmatched: 10. CDR1 is MNHEY, CDR2 SVGAGI, per germline. CDR3 residues: CASRDSGRGDTQYF. CDR3 coding DNA: TGTGCCAGCCGAGATAGCGGGCGGGGAGATACGCAGTATTTT.

This clone was seen a single time. The V and J genes are TRBV7-8 and TRBJ2-5, with a weak D call TRBD1 (5 bases). V was pared by 3 bases and J by 0 bases, with 11 bases between. CDR1 SGHVS and CDR2 FQNEAQ come from the germline V gene. This CDR3 is 15 amino acids long. CDR3 nucleotide sequence: TGTGCCAGCAGCTTTTTGGCACAGGACCAAGAGACCCAGTACTTC. Translated: CASSFLAQDQETQYF.

Only a few counts were recorded for this clone. This rearrangement joins TRBV19 to TRBJ2-6; a weak D match, TRBD2 (5 bases). The CDR3 sequence is 15 residues long. V dropped 4 bases and J dropped 2 bases, with 9 bases sitting between them. Per germline, CDR1 LNHDA and CDR2 SQIVND (reference sequence). The CDR3 DNA follows: TGTGCCAGTAGTAAGAGGGAACCTGGGGCCAACGTCCTGACTTTC. Residues: CASSKREPGANVLTF.

As for this clone: Germline and junction disagree at one end, which may indicate a read error. V usage is TRBV14 and J usage is TRBJ2-7; tentative D call: TRBD2 (6 bases). In germline, CDR1 is SGHDN, CDR2 FVKESK. This CDR3 comprises 14 residues. In DNA form, the CDR3 reads TGTGCCAGCAGCCCAGGTGGGGGGAACATGCCGCGGAACTTC. Translation gives CASSPGGGNMPRNF.

With respect to this clone: At the DNA level, this CDR3 is encoded by other sequences in the same sample as well. The chain joins TRBV29-1 to TRBJ2-7, with a tentative D call TRBD1 (5 bases). The CDR3 has 12 residues. Germline CDR1 and CDR2: SQVTM and ANQGSEA. Trimming shortened V by 4 bases and J by 3 bases, and 10 bases separated the two germline ends. This CDR3 is CSVGTGFYEQYF. CDR3 nucleotides: TGCAGCGTTGGAACAGGCTTCTACGAGCAGTACTTC.

The chain carries TRBV4-1 and TRBJ2-3; D is perhaps TRBD2 (5 bases). The CDR3 sequence is 12 residues long. Trimming left V 3 bases short and J 6 bases short, with 7 bases between. From germline, CDR1 is MGHRA and CDR2 YSYEKL. The CDR3 coding sequence is TGCGCCAGCAGCCAGGGAGTGGATACGCAGTATTTT. This encodes CASSQGVDTQYF.

The chain combines TRBV7-9 with TRBJ2-3; 8 bases fit TRBD2. The CDR3 consists of 15 residues. The germline gives CDR1 SEHNR, CDR2 FQNEAQ (reference sequence). The V segment lost 2 bases and the J segment 3 bases; nucleotides outside the gene matches: 4. The CDR3 DNA sequence: TGTGCCAGCAGCTTAAACGGGGGGGAGACAGATACGCAGTATTTT. Protein sequence: CASSLNGGETDTQYF.

The sample holds a few counts of this clone. This rearrangement joins TRBV7-2 to TRBJ2-7; 8 bases match TRBD2. Germline V gene sequence: CDR1 SGHTA, CDR2 FQGNSA. CDR3 length: 13 residues. The V gene end was trimmed by 4 bases and the J gene end by 2 bases; junction bases not matched to a gene: 1. The CDR3 coding sequence is TGTGCCAGCAGCTGGCGGGAGGCCTACGAGCAGTACTTC. Protein: CASSWREAYEQYF.

This clone was found once. J is TRBJ2-2 and V is TRBV12-5, with 11 bases fitting TRBD2. Unmatched junction bases numbered 16, after V lost 4 bases and J lost 6 bases. Germline values: CDR1 LGHNT, CDR2 FRNRAP. The CDR3 contains 19 residues. The CDR3 here is CASGSWSSSGGQGAGELFF. In nucleotides, the CDR3 is TGTGCTAGTGGTTCGTGGAGTTCTAGCGGGGGGCAGGGAGCCGGGGAGCTGTTTTTT.

The chain joins TRBV30 to TRBJ2-2; 8 positions agree with TRBD2. The CDR3 has 16 residues. Germline V lookup: CDR1 GTSNPN, CDR2 SVGIG (reference sequence). Unmatched junction bases numbered 12, after V lost 7 bases and J lost 2 bases. The CDR3 DNA reads TGTGCCTATGGGCTAGCGGGTAAACTTAACACCGGGGAGCTGTTTTTT. Its protein product is CAYGLAGKLNTGELFF.

Here the CDR3 reads CASSPLTGEQRQETQYF. As DNA, the CDR3 is TGTGCCAGCAGCCCCCTGACGGGAGAGCAGAGGCAAGAGACCCAGTACTTC. The rearrangement links TRBV14 to TRBJ2-5; D may be TRBD2 (6 bases). CDR3 size: 17 residues. Germline V gene lookup returns CDR1 SGHDN and CDR2 FVKESK. Deletions cut 4 bases from V and 2 bases from J, with 20 bases between.

This chain links TRBV5-6 with TRBJ2-7; TRBD2 matches 8 bases. CDR1 is SGHDT, CDR2 YYEEEE, per germline. V was pared by 6 bases and J by 5 bases, with 10 bases of the junction left unmatched. CDR3 size: 14 residues. This CDR3 is CASTLTLGGDEQYF. In DNA, the CDR3 is TGTGCCAGCACCCTGACCCTCGGGGGGGACGAGCAGTACTTC.

This clone appeared a few times. DNA for the CDR3: TGTGCCAGCAATAGACAGGGAGACGGGGAGCTGTTTTTT. Translated: CASNRQGDGELFF. The genes are TRBV11-3 and TRBJ2-2, with 7 bases that match TRBD1. The CDR3 has 13 amino acids. The V gene's germline CDR1 is SGHNT and CDR2 YENEEA. V shed 7 bases and J 7 bases; nucleotides not matched to a gene: 6.

The chain has TRBV7-3 and TRBJ2-3; 9 bases are a match to TRBD2. With 1 base clipped from V and 6 bases from J, the junction kept 8 bases outside the gene matches. CDR1 SGHTA and CDR2 FQGTGA come from the germline V gene. The CDR3 sequence is 16 residues long. CDR3 loop: CASSLNIGGGADTQYF. The CDR3 DNA reads TGTGCCAGCAGCTTAAATATCGGCGGGGGGGCGGATACGCAGTATTTT.

V is TRBV27 and J is TRBJ1-1; D is uncertain. Germline values: CDR1 MNHEY, CDR2 SMNVEV (reference sequence). V was clipped by 0 bases and J by 5 bases, with 13 bases between them. The length of the CDR3 is 15 residues. CDR3 sequence: CASSLSPRRDTEAFF. In DNA, the CDR3 is TGTGCCAGCAGTTTATCTCCCCGGCGGGATACTGAAGCTTTCTTT.

The CDR3 reads CASSYSISGNEQFF. The DNA for the CDR3 is TGTGCCAGCAGTTACTCGATATCAGGCAATGAGCAGTTCTTC. The chain combines TRBV6-5 with TRBJ2-1; D gene unclear. Germline assignment: CDR1 MNHEY and CDR2 SVGAGI. The V end lost 0 bases, the J end lost 6 bases, and 9 bases lay between the germline ends. The CDR3 is 14 residues long.

The chain employs TRBV4-1 and TRBJ2-7, with D possibly TRBD2 on 5 matching bases. Trimming took off 0 bases at V and 6 bases at J, with 18 bases between the two ends. The CDR3 is 16 residues long. CDR1 MGHRA and CDR2 YSYEKL come from the germline V gene. The CDR3 DNA follows: TGCGCCAGCAGCCAAGATCCGGGAAGATTGGGATCCGAGCAGTACTTC. It encodes CASSQDPGRLGSEQYF.

The CDR3 protein is CASSPLAGAPETQYF. The CDR3, as DNA: TGCGCCAGCAGCCCTTTGGCGGGGGCACCAGAGACCCAGTACTTC. The V and J genes are TRBV4-1 and TRBJ2-5, with D possibly TRBD2 on 7 matching bases. With 4 bases removed from V and 4 bases from J, the gap between germline ends came to 16 bases. The CDR3 extends over 15 amino acids. CDR1 is MGHRA, CDR2 YSYEKL, per germline.

V is TRBV5-4 and J is TRBJ2-3; 7 bases agree with TRBD1. With 0 bases clipped from V and 2 bases from J, the junction kept 6 bases outside the gene matches. The CDR3 loop spans 16 amino acids. From germline, CDR1 is SGHNT and CDR2 YYREEE (reference sequence). The CDR3 is CASSLAGRGITDTQYF. CDR3 nucleotide sequence: TGTGCCAGCAGCTTGGCGGGCAGGGGGATCACAGATACGCAGTATTTT. The full variable domain, in which reference TRBV5-4 and TRBJ2-3 provide the parts outside the CDR3, is ETGVTQSPTHLIKTRGQQVTLRCSSQSGHNTVSWYQQALGQGPQFIFQYYREEENGRGNFPPRFSGLQFPNYSSELNVNALELDDSALYLCASSLAGRGITDTQYFGPGTRLTVL.

The rearrangement uses TRBV7-9 and TRBJ2-7; 7 bases agree with TRBD1. CDR3 size: 13 residues. J gave up 2 bases and V 10 bases, and 8 bases lay outside the gene matches. Germline V gene data show CDR1 as SEHNR and CDR2 as FQNEAQ (reference sequence). CDR3 bases: TGTGCCACCTCGAACAGGGGTCCCTACGAGCAGTACTTC. Protein product: CATSNRGPYEQYF.

This sequence joins TRBV2 and TRBJ1-1, with 8 bases matching TRBD1. In germline, CDR1 is SNHLY, CDR2 FYNNEI. V was clipped by 6 bases and J by 3 bases; unmatched bases: 9. This CDR3 region has 15 residues. In DNA, the CDR3 is TGTGCCAGCAGGCTGGCAGGGGGCGCGTACACTGAAGCTTTCTTT. Amino acids: CASRLAGGAYTEAFF.

The sample holds one count of this clone. The rearrangement joins TRBV19 to TRBJ2-2; 10 nucleotides match TRBD2. The CDR3 runs to 16 residues. CDR1 is LNHDA, CDR2 SQIVND, per germline (reference sequence). Unmatched junction bases numbered 5, after V lost 3 bases and J lost 4 bases. The CDR3 protein is CASSIDQREGTGELFF. In DNA, the CDR3 is TGTGCCAGTAGTATCGATCAGCGGGAGGGCACCGGGGAGCTGTTTTTT.

This chain joins TRBV28 and TRBJ1-4, with D perhaps TRBD1 (5 bases). CDR1 and CDR2 from the germline V gene are MDHEN and SYDVKM. Trimming took off 11 bases at V and 7 bases at J, with 17 bases between the two ends. The CDR3 has 13 residues. This chain's CDR3 is CAVGRAGSEKLFF. CDR3 sequence (DNA): TGTGCCGTCGGCCGGGCAGGGTCTGAAAAACTGTTTTTT.

The chain carries TRBV5-1 and TRBJ2-5, with TRBD2 identical over 14 bases. The trim removed 4 bases at V and 2 bases at J, leaving 7 bases unmatched. In germline, CDR1 is SGHRS, CDR2 YFSETQ. The CDR3 runs to 17 residues. CDR3 sequence: CASSRRTSGGPQETQYF. The CDR3 nucleotides are TGCGCCAGCAGCCGGCGGACTAGCGGGGGGCCTCAAGAGACCCAGTACTTC.

On this clone itself: Germline is not matched at one junction end, which may reflect a read error. The chain is built from TRBV19 and TRBJ1-1; possibly TRBD1 for D (5 bases). Germline assignment: CDR1 LNHDA and CDR2 SQIVND (reference sequence). This CDR3 comprises 16 residues. The CDR3 DNA is TGTGCGAGTAGGGTGGGGGAGGGACCCCTAAACACTGAAGCTTTCTTT. It yields the protein CASRVGEGPLNTEAFF.

The chain couples TRBV7-9 to TRBJ1-6; 9 nucleotides line up with TRBD1. The CDR3 is 15 amino acids. CDR1 and CDR2 from the germline V gene are SEHNR and FQNEAQ (reference sequence). J gave up 10 bases and V 3 bases, and 7 bases lay outside the gene matches. The CDR3 region has the DNA TGTGCCAGCAGCTTTTGGGGACAGGGTGGATCACCCCTCCACTTT. This encodes CASSFWGQGGSPLHF.

The J gene is TRBJ1-2, the V gene TRBV10-1; D unresolved. Trimming took off 2 bases at V and 1 base at J, with 5 bases between the two ends. Per the germline V gene, CDR1 is WNHNN and CDR2 is SYGVQD (reference sequence). The CDR3 loop spans 13 amino acids. CDR3 sequence: CASSENINYGYTF. The CDR3 coding sequence is TGCGCCAGCAGTGAGAATATTAACTATGGCTACACCTTC.